One sample yielded the 10 T cell receptor beta chains listed below, sequenced in a study of blood T cell repertoires in COVID-19. Sequencing was performed with immunoSEQ multiplex PCR; in TCRdb, only in-frame clones are kept and a portion is missing. The profile shows roughly 260,000 clones, about nine tenths of them singletons. The sequenced material came from peripheral blood. All receptors come from a woman in her twenties or thirties with COVID-19, enrolled during active disease.

The rearrangement joins TRBV23-1 to TRBJ2-7; D is possibly TRBD1 (7 bases). TRBV23-1 is given ORF status, its function remaining uncertain. This CDR3 has 15 amino acids. V shed 2 bases and J shed 4 bases, with 15 bases lying between them. CDR3 amino acids: CASSQKPRGEYEQYF. The CDR3 DNA sequence: TGCGCCAGCAGTCAAAAACCCAGGGGGGAATACGAGCAGTACTTC.

Comment on this clone: This sample includes further DNA sequences coding for the same CDR3. V and J are TRBV5-1 and TRBJ2-7, with 7 bases that match TRBD2. J was trimmed by 1 base and V by 0 bases; bases with no gene match: 4. CDR3 size: 15 residues. Germline-derived CDR1 and CDR2 are SGHRS and YFSETQ. In DNA form, the CDR3 reads TGCGCCAGCAGCTTGGAGGGGACTACTTCCTACGAGCAGTACTTC. Its protein product is CASSLEGTTSYEQYF.

This chain connects TRBV6-1 to TRBJ1-5; possibly TRBD1 for D (6 bases). The CDR3 has 17 amino acids. Looked up from germline, CDR1 is MNHNS and CDR2 is SASEGT. Trimming stripped 0 bases from V and 1 base from J, with 13 bases between. CDR3 DNA sequence: TGTGCCAGCAGTGAAGCGCCCACAGGGAGAAGCAATCAGCCCCAGCATTTT. The encoded protein is CASSEAPTGRSNQPQHF.

J is TRBJ1-5 and V is TRBV19, with TRBD1 matching 9 bases. CDR1 is LNHDA, CDR2 SQIVND, per germline (reference sequence). CDR3 length equals 13 residues. Trimming at V came to 4 bases and at J to 7 bases, leaving 2 bases not matched to a gene. The CDR3: CASSRDRVQPQHF. The DNA for the CDR3 is TGTGCCAGTAGTAGGGACAGGGTGCAGCCCCAGCATTTT.

CDR3 bases: TGCGCCAGCAGCTTGGCCGTGGGACTAGCGGGCCGGAACACCGGGGAGCTGTTTTTT. Translation gives CASSLAVGLAGRNTGELFF. The chain is built from TRBV5-1 and TRBJ2-2; TRBD2 aligns across 12 bases. With 0 bases clipped from V and 1 base from J, the junction kept 7 bases outside the gene matches. The CDR3 extends over 19 amino acids. Germline CDR1 is SGHRS and CDR2 is YFSETQ.

V is TRBV18 and J is TRBJ2-7; D is perhaps TRBD1 (6 bases). Trimming took 8 bases from V and 2 from J, leaving 19 bases between them. CDR3 length: 15 amino acids. Germline V gene sequence: CDR1 KGHSH, CDR2 LQKENI. CDR3 amino acids: CASHGTGNPPYEQYF. CDR3 sequence (DNA): TGTGCCAGCCACGGCACAGGGAACCCCCCCTACGAGCAGTACTTC.

The chain is built from TRBV28 and TRBJ1-2, with D possibly TRBD1 on 5 matching bases. The CDR3 is made up of 14 amino acids. The germline V and J ends were trimmed by 4 bases and 7 bases, with 16 bases remaining between them. From germline, CDR1 is MDHEN and CDR2 SYDVKM. The CDR3 DNA reads as TGTGCCAGCAGTTCGGGTCCCCAGGGATTTGGCTACACCTTC. Protein product: CASSSGPQGFGYTF.

The genes are TRBV30 and TRBJ1-5; 7 nucleotides line up with TRBD1. Germline CDR1 is GTSNPN and CDR2 is SVGIG (reference sequence). CDR3 length equals 13 residues. Trimming at V came to 2 bases and at J to 6 bases, leaving 4 bases not matched to a gene. Here the CDR3 reads CAWSYRGSQPQHF. Here the CDR3 DNA reads TGTGCCTGGAGTTACAGGGGTAGTCAGCCCCAGCATTTT.

The chain combines TRBV10-3 with TRBJ2-3, with D possibly matching TRBD2 (6 bases). Germline CDR1 and CDR2: ENHRY and SYGVKD. The CDR3 is made up of 14 amino acids. Trimming removed 7 bases at V and 3 bases at J, with 14 bases between. CDR3 amino acids: CAIKSDSGTDTQYF. The CDR3 bases are TGTGCCATCAAATCTGATAGCGGTACAGATACGCAGTATTTT.

The chain carries TRBV6-5 and TRBJ2-7; a weak D match, TRBD2 (6 bases). The CDR3 is made up of 14 amino acids. CDR1 is MNHEY and CDR2 is SVGAGI in the germline V gene. Trimming took 4 bases from V and 3 from J, leaving 13 bases between them. The CDR3, as DNA: TGTGCCAGCAGTTCCTGGGGACTCTACTACGAGCAGTACTTC. Its translation is CASSSWGLYYEQYF.